A selection of T cell receptor beta chains follows, all from one sample in a study of blood T cell repertoires in COVID-19. The data were produced by immunoSEQ multiplex PCR, yet TCRdb's version contains in-frame clones alone and is incomplete. This sample has around 80,000 clones; over 70% occur once, and the top ten carry 12%. The source material was peripheral blood. Receptors were obtained from an elderly man with acute or convalescent COVID-19. The CDR3 runs from the conserved cysteine through the conserved F or W. A D gene is named only where the DNA matches it firmly. Rows may omit the clone size; those that give it use once, few, many or a size class.

TRBD1	.	TRBV19	TRBJ1-1	TGTGCCAGTAGTACGGGACAGGGTTGGACTGAAGCTTTCTTT	CASSTGQGWTEAFF
.	.	TRBV9	TRBJ1-1	TGTGCCAGCAGCGTATCAGGGATGGGCACTGAAGCTTTCTTT	CASSVSGMGTEAFF
TRBD1	once	TRBV6-5	TRBJ1-1	TGTGCCAGCAGGCCCGACAGGGGCGGAGAAGCTTTCTTT	CASRPDRGGEAFF
TRBD1	.	TRBV30	TRBJ1-1	TGTGCCTGGAGTGGGGGGACAGGGTATTACACTGAAGCTTTCTTT	CAWSGGTGYYTEAFF
TRBD1	.	TRBV28	TRBJ1-6	TGTGCCAGCAGTTTACCAGGGGGCGGTTATAATTCACCCCTCCACTTT	CASSLPGGGYNSPLHF
.	.	TRBV3-1/TRBV3-2	TRBJ1-5	TGTGCCAGCAGCCAAGACCTTCTCCCTCATCAGCCCCAGCATTTT	CASSQDLLPHQPQHF
.	.	TRBV30	TRBJ2-4	TGTGCCTGGAGTAAGTGGCCGGAGACTAACATTCAGTACTTC	CAWSKWPETNIQYF
TRBD1	.	TRBV19	TRBJ1-2	TGTGCCAGTAGTGCCCACCAGGGGGCCGACTATGGCTACACCTTC	CASSAHQGADYGYTF
.	few	TRBV11-1	TRBJ2-1	TGTGCCAGCAGCCTAGGGAGGATTAATGAGCAGTTCTTC	CASSLGRINEQFF
TRBD2	.	TRBV11-2	TRBJ2-2	TGTGCCAGCAGCTTGGGCCTAGCGGTTACCGGGGAGCTGTTTTTT	CASSLGLAVTGELFF
TRBD1	.	TRBV11-2	TRBJ2-7	TGTGCCAGCAGCAGGGACAGCCCCGAGACCGAGCAGTACTTC	CASSRDSPETEQYF
TRBD1	.	TRBV15	TRBJ2-7	TGTGCCACCAGCAGAGCAAGCTGGACAGGGCTGGACGAGCAGTACTTC	CATSRASWTGLDEQYF
TRBD2	.	TRBV9	TRBJ2-3	TGTGCCAGCAGCGTTAGCGGGGGGGCCGGGGATACGCAGTATTTT	CASSVSGGAGDTQYF
TRBD1	.	TRBV4-1	TRBJ1-5	TGCGCCAGCAGCCAAGAGGGATGGACAGGGGGGGGTCAGCCCCAGCATTTT	CASSQEGWTGGGQPQHF
.	few	TRBV5-1	TRBJ1-2	TGCGCCAGCAGCTTCGGGGGGGCAAAGGTTGGCTACACCTTC	CASSFGGAKVGYTF
TRBD1	.	TRBV5-1	TRBJ1-2	TGCGCCAGCAGCTTGGCGGGACAGGGGGCGCCTCACTATGGCTACACCTTC	CASSLAGQGAPHYGYTF
.	.	TRBV27	TRBJ1-1	TGTGCCAGCAGTCCCTGGACAGCAATGAACACTGAAGCTTTCTTT	CASSPWTAMNTEAFF
TRBD2	once	TRBV5-8	TRBJ2-7	TGTGCCAGCACCTGGTTGGGAGGGGATTTCTACGAGCAGTACTTC	CASTWLGGDFYEQYF
TRBD2	once	TRBV11-2	TRBJ2-3	TGTGCCAGCAGCTTAAGCGGGGGGTTTAGCACAGATACGCAGTATTTT	CASSLSGGFSTDTQYF
.	.	TRBV5-6	TRBJ1-5	TGTGCCAGCACCCGAACCGGGTCCGGGTCTTCTAGCAATCAGCCCCAGCATTTT	CASTRTGSGSSSNQPQHF
.	.	TRBV6-1	TRBJ1-2	TGTGCCAGCAGTGAAGCGGGTCCCCCAGGAGGCTATGGCTACACCTTC	CASSEAGPPGGYGYTF
.	.	TRBV12-3/TRBV12-4	TRBJ2-5	TGTGCCAGCAGCTCATCCGGGAAAGAGACCCAGTACTTC	CASSSSGKETQYF
.	few	TRBV5-1	TRBJ1-1	TGCGCCAGCAGCTTGTTAACAGCCAACACTGAAGCTTTCTTT	CASSLLTANTEAFF
.	.	TRBV11-2	TRBJ1-4	TGTGCCAGCAGCTTGGGACATATGAATGAAAAACTGTTTTTT	CASSLGHMNEKLFF
.	.	TRBV4-1	TRBJ1-4	TGCGCCAGCAGCATACGACACCCAACTAATGAAAAACTGTTTTTT	CASSIRHPTNEKLFF
TRBD2	.	TRBV7-8	TRBJ2-2	TGTGCCAGCAGTCCAGCCGGGACTAGCGGGGTGGCCGGGGAGCTGTTTTTT	CASSPAGTSGVAGELFF
TRBD1	.	TRBV10-2	TRBJ1-4	TGCGCCAGCAGTGAGGATTTTCCCCCAGGGGGAGTTGAAAAACTGTTTTTT	CASSEDFPPGGVEKLFF